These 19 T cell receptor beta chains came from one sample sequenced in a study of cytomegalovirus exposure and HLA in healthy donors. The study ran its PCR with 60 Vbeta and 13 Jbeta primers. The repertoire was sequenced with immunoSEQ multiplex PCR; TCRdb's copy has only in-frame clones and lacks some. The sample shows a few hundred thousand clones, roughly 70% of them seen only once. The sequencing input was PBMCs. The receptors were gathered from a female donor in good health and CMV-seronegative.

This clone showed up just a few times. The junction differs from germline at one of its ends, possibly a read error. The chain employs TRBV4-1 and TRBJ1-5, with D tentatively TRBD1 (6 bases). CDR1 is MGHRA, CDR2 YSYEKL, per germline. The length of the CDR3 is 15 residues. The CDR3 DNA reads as TGCGCCAGTAGCCCGGGTGAGCAGGGGAGTCAGCCCCAGCATTTT. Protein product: CASSPGEQGSQPQHF.

The CDR3 reads CAREHEQFF. The CDR3 nucleotides are TGTGCCAGAGAGCATGAGCAGTTCTTC. The rearrangement joins TRBV19 to TRBJ2-1; D gene ambiguous. The ends were cut back, 9 bases at V and 8 bases at J, with 5 bases in the middle. CDR1 and CDR2 from the germline V gene are LNHDA and SQIVND (reference sequence). The CDR3 has 9 residues.

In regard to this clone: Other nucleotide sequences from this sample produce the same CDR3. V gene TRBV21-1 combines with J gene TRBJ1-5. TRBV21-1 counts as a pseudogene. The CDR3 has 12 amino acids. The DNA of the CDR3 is TGTGCCAGCAGCAAAAGGAGTCAGCCCCAGCATTTT. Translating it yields CASSKRSQPQHF.

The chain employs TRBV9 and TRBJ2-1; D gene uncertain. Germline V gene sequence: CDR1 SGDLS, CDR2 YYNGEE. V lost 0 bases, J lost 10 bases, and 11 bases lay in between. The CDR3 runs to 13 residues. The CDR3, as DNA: TGTGCCAGCAGCGTAGCTACTCGAGGAGAGCAGTTCTTC. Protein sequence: CASSVATRGEQFF.

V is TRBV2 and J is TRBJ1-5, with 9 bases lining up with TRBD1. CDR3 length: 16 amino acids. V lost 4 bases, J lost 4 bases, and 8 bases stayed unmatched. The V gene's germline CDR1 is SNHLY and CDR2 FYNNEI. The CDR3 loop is CASSAPGQGENQPQHF. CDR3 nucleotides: TGTGCCAGCAGTGCACCGGGACAGGGCGAAAATCAGCCCCAGCATTTT.

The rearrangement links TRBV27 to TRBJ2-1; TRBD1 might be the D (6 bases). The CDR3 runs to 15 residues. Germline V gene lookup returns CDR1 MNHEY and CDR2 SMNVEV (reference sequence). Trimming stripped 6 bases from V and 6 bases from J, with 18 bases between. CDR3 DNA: TGTGCCAGCAGGGAGGACAGAAGGAGTTCCAATGAGCAGTTCTTC. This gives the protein CASREDRRSSNEQFF.

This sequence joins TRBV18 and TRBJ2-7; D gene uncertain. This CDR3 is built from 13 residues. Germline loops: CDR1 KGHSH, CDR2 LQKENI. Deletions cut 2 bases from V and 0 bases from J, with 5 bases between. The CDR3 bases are TGTGCCAGCTCACCAGAGCGCTCCTACGAGCAGTACTTC. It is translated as CASSPERSYEQYF.

The CDR3 spells CASSITVRGYSTDTQYF. In nucleotides, the CDR3 is TGTGCCAGTAGTATAACCGTCCGAGGCTATAGCACAGATACGCAGTATTTT. The chain joins TRBV19 to TRBJ2-3; D not resolved. CDR1 and CDR2 (germline): LNHDA, SQIVND (reference sequence). The CDR3 is 17 residues long. Trimming removed 2 bases at V and 0 bases at J, with 15 bases between.

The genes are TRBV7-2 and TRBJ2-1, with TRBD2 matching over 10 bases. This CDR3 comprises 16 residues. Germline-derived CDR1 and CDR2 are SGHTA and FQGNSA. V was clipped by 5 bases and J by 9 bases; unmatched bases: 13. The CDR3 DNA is TGTGCCAGCAGCACCACTCCAGCGGGAGGGGGGAGTGAGCAGTTCTTC. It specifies CASSTTPAGGGSEQFF.

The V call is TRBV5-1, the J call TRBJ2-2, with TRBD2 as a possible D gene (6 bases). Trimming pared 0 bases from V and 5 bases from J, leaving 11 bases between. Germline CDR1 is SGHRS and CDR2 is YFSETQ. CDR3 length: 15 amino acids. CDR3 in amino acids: CASSLAAGRTGELFF. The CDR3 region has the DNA TGCGCCAGCAGCTTGGCGGCAGGGAGGACCGGGGAGCTGTTTTTT.

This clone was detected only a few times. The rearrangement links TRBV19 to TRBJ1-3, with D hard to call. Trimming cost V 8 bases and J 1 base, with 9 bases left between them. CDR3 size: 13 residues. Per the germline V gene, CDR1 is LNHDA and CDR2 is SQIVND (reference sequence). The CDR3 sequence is CASGQKSGNTIYF. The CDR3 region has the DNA TGTGCCAGTGGCCAGAAGTCTGGAAACACCATATATTTT.

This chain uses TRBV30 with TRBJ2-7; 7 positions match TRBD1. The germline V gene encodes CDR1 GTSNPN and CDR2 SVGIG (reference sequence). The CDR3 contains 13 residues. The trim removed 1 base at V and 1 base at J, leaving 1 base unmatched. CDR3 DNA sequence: TGTGCCTGGAGTGGGGACAGTTCCTACGAGCAGTACTTC. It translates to CAWSGDSSYEQYF. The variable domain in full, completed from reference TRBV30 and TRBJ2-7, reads SQTIHQWPATLVQPVGSPLSLECTVEGTSNPNLYWYRQAAGRGLQLLFYSVGIGQISSEVPQNLSASRPQDRQFILSSKKLLLSDSGFYLCAWSGDSSYEQYFGPGTRLTVT.

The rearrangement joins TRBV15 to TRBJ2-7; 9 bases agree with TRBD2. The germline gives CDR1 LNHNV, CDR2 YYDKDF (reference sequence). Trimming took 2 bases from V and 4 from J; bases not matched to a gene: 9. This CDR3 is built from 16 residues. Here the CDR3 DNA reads TGTGCCACCAGCAGATCCGTAGCGGGAGCGGGGTACGAGCAGTACTTC. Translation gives CATSRSVAGAGYEQYF.

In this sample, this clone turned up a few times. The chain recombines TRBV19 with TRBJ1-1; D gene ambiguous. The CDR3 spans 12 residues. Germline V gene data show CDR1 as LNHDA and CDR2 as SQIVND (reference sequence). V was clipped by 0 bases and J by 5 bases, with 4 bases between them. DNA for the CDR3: TGTGCCAGTAGTATAGATCAAACTGAAGCTTTCTTT. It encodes CASSIDQTEAFF.

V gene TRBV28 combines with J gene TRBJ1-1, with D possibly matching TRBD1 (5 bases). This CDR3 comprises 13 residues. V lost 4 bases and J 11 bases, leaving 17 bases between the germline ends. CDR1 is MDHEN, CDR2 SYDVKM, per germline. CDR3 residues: CASSWDGGELAFF. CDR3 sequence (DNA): TGTGCCAGCAGTTGGGACGGGGGAGAGTTGGCTTTCTTT.

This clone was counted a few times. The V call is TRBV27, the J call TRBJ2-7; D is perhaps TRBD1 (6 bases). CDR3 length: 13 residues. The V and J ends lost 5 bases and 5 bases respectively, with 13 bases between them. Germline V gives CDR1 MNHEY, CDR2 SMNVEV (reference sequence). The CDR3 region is CASSLWAGDEQYF. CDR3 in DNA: TGTGCCAGCAGTCTATGGGCAGGGGACGAGCAGTACTTC.

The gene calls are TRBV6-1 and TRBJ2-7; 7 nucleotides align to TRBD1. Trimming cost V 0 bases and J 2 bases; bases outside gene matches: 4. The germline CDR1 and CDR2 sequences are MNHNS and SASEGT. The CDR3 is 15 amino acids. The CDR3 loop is CASSEAGTAPYEQYF. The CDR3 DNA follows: TGTGCCAGCAGTGAAGCGGGGACAGCACCCTACGAGCAGTACTTC.

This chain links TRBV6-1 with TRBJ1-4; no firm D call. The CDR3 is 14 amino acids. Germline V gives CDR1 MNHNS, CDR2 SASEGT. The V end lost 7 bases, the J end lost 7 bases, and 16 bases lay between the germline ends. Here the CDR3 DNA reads TGTGCCAGCACCCCGGACTTCTCCCCTGAAAAACTGTTTTTT. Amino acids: CASTPDFSPEKLFF.

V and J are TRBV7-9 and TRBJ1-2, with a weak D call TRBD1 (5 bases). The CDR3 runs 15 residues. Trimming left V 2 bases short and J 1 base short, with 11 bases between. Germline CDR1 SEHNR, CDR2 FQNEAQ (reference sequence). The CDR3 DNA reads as TGTGCCAGCAGCTTATCTGGGACTAATAACTATGGCTACACCTTC. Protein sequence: CASSLSGTNNYGYTF.